This is a list of T cell receptor beta chains from one sample in a study of PD-1 blockade in mismatch repair-deficient tumors. Profiling relied on immunoSEQ multiplex PCR, and the TCRdb table lists in-frame clones only, not all of them. The sample includes under 20,000 clones, about four fifths of them seen just once. The sequencing here drew on PBMCs, taken 52 weeks after starting pembrolizumab. All receptors come from an adult with mismatch repair-deficient cancer. CDR3s include the opening cysteine and the closing phenylalanine or tryptophan. A D gene is named only where the DNA matches it firmly.

CDR3,D,J,V
CASSLGDRGNNEQFF,TRBD1,TRBJ2-1,TRBV13
CASSPGLAGYLETQYF,TRBD2,TRBJ2-5,TRBV27
CASSHLAGGSDTQYF,TRBD2,TRBJ2-3,TRBV18
CASSSQGVGTEAFF,.,TRBJ1-1,TRBV21-1
CASSLLGGNTEAFF,.,TRBJ1-1,TRBV27
CASSLVQTRTGELFF,.,TRBJ2-2,TRBV7-8
CASSSGTSGRKDEQFF,TRBD2,TRBJ2-1,TRBV7-9
CASSDRGQARTEAFF,TRBD1,TRBJ1-1,TRBV6-1
CASSLTGVPTEAFF,TRBD1,TRBJ1-1,TRBV19
CASSINFQETQYF,.,TRBJ2-5,TRBV21-1
CASSVADGAGEAFF,.,TRBJ1-1,TRBV9
CASSLVGSGTTDKQFF,TRBD2,TRBJ2-1,TRBV7-9
CASMETGKDPYNEQFF,.,TRBJ2-1,TRBV19
CASSSRGWIHGYTF,TRBD1,TRBJ1-2,TRBV27
CASSPRGSGSYEQYF,TRBD2,TRBJ2-7,TRBV9
CASSLAMSGQGGNYGYTF,TRBD1,TRBJ1-2,TRBV7-9
CAWRETGLYQPQHF,TRBD1,TRBJ1-5,TRBV30
CASSIIPGTSGSYNEQFF,TRBD2,TRBJ2-1,TRBV19
CASSEQDYSYEQYF,.,TRBJ2-7,TRBV6-1
CASSPSAFF,.,TRBJ1-1,TRBV5-1
CAILPRTSGYEQYF,TRBD2,TRBJ2-7,TRBV6-1
CASSPRGATGGYTF,TRBD1,TRBJ1-2,TRBV6-5
CASTADRTYEQYF,.,TRBJ2-7,TRBV6-5
CASSSQGGSKNIQYF,TRBD1,TRBJ2-4,TRBV7-9
CASSLAGILDEQFF,TRBD2,TRBJ2-1,TRBV27
CASRFGREKISNQPQHF,.,TRBJ1-5,TRBV19
CASSPRLAGSYEQYF,TRBD2,TRBJ2-7,TRBV6-6
CASSSPYRTGDGYTF,TRBD1,TRBJ1-2,TRBV5-1
CASSVGTSGRNIQYF,TRBD2,TRBJ2-4,TRBV5-4
CASALSGQRPYEQYF,TRBD1,TRBJ2-7,TRBV28
CASSPGGSTDTQYF,.,TRBJ2-3,TRBV6-1
CASSPGTGGRNTIYF,TRBD1,TRBJ1-3,TRBV18
CASSYGTGVYGYTF,TRBD1,TRBJ1-2,TRBV6-5
CASTDFTGDGYTF,.,TRBJ1-2,TRBV6-1